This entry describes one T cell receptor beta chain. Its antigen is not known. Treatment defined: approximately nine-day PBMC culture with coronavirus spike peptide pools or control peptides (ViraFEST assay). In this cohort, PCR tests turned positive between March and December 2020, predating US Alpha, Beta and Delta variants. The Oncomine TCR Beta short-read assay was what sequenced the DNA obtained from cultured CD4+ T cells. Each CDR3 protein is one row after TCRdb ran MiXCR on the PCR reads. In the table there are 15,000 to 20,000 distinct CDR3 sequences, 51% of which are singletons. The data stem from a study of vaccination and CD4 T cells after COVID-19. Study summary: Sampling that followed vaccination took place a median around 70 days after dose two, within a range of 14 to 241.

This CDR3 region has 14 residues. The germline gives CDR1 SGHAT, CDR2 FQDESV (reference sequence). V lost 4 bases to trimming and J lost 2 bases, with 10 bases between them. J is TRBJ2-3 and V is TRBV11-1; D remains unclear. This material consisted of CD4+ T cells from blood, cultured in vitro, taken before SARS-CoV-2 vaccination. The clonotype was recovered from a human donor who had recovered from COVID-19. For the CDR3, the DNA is TGTGCCAGCAGCTCCAGCTTTGTCACAGATACGCAGTATTTT. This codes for CASSSSFVTDTQYF.